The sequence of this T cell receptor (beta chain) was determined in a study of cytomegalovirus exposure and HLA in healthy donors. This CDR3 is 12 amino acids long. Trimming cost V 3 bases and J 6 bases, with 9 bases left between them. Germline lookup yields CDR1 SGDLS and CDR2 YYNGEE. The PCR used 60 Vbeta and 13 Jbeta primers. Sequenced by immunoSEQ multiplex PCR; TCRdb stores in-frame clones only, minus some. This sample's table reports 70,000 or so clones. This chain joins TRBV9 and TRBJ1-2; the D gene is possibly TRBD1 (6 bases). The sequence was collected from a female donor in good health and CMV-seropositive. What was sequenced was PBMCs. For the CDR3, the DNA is TGTGCCAGCAGCGGTCACAGGGATGGCTACACCTTC. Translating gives CASSGHRDGYTF.